A single sample gave rise to the 27 T cell receptor beta chains below, sequenced in a study of Graves' ophthalmopathy and Graves' hyperthyroidism. TCR beta CDR3 amplification used RNA transcripts. Scientists carried out first-round RT-PCR using HTBI primers and then a second-round multiplex PCR. MiXCR, applied by TCRdb to the multiplex PCR reads, yields one record per CDR3 protein. The sample lists just over 600,000 distinct CDR3 sequences; 22% were seen once. Sequenced input: peripheral blood. These receptors all stem from a woman under 30 with stable Graves' hyperthyroidism. Some clones in this sample may be carry-over from other donors' samples.

In its sample, this clonotype was seen many times. The rearrangement joins TRBV7-6 to TRBJ2-7, with 9 bases matching TRBD1. The V gene end was trimmed by 4 bases and the J gene end by 2 bases; junction bases not matched to a gene: 6. CDR3 length: 15 residues. CDR1 is SGHVS, CDR2 FNYEAQ, per germline. The CDR3 nucleotides are TGTGCCAGCAGCTCAGGACAGGGGATGGCCTACGAGCAGTACTTC. Protein: CASSSGQGMAYEQYF.

This clonotype was seen only a few times. This rearrangement joins TRBV11-2 to TRBJ1-1, with D unresolved. The CDR3 covers 15 residues. Germline-derived CDR1 and CDR2 are SGHAT and FQNNGV. V gave up 4 bases and J gave up 6 bases, with 18 bases separating them. DNA for the CDR3: TGTGCCAGCAGCTCTAGGAGGATGGGGAGTTCTGAAGCTTTCTTT. Its protein product is CASSSRRMGSSEAFF.

The V and J genes are TRBV13 and TRBJ2-2; 10 nucleotides line up with TRBD1. There are 17 residues in the CDR3. V was clipped by 3 bases and J by 1 base; unmatched bases: 5. The V gene's germline CDR1 is PRHDT and CDR2 FYEKMQ (reference sequence). The CDR3 DNA reads as TGTGCCAGCAGCTTCCAACGGGACAGGGGGAACACCGGGGAGCTGTTTTTT. Translation gives CASSFQRDRGNTGELFF.

This clonotype was seen many times. V usage is TRBV27 and J usage is TRBJ1-5; 8 nucleotides align to TRBD1. Germline V gene lookup returns CDR1 MNHEY and CDR2 SMNVEV (reference sequence). The CDR3 extends over 16 amino acids. The V and J ends lost 2 bases and 4 bases, in that order; junction bases with no gene match: 7. The chain's CDR3 is CASSLKPGGLNQPQHF. DNA for the CDR3: TGTGCCAGCAGTTTAAAGCCAGGGGGCTTAAATCAGCCCCAGCATTTT.

This clonotype has a count of ten or more. The V gene is TRBV29-1, the J gene TRBJ2-7; D is possibly TRBD1 (5 bases). The CDR3 has 11 residues. Germline V lookup: CDR1 SQVTM, CDR2 ANQGSEA. With 4 bases removed from V and 7 bases from J, the gap between germline ends came to 11 bases. This CDR3 reads CSVGQGQEQYF. DNA for the CDR3: TGCAGCGTTGGTCAGGGTCAGGAGCAGTACTTC.

This clonotype was seen a handful of times. The CDR3 here is CASSLVPGQGRTEQYF. CDR3 DNA sequence: TGTGCCAGCAGTTTGGTTCCCGGGCAGGGGAGGACCGAGCAGTACTTC. This chain links TRBV12-3 or TRBV12-4 with TRBJ2-7; D possibly matches TRBD1 or TRBD2 (6 bases each). The CDR3 totals 16 residues. The V end was cut by 3 bases, the J end by 6 bases, with 21 bases between.

This clonotype was seen many times. The chain uses TRBV20-1 and TRBJ1-2; TRBD1 matches 9 bases. This CDR3 is 15 amino acids long. CDR1 DFQATT and CDR2 SNEGSKA come from the germline V gene (reference sequence). Unmatched junction bases numbered 6, after V lost 4 bases and J lost 0 bases. CDR3 sequence (DNA): TGCAGTGCTAAGGACAGGGGCCCCCCTAACTATGGCTACACCTTC. Protein: CSAKDRGPPNYGYTF.

The chain is built from TRBV7-3 and TRBJ2-4; D possibly corresponds to TRBD2 (5 bases). Trimming took off 5 bases at V and 3 bases at J, with 14 bases between the two ends. This CDR3 spans 15 amino acids. Germline loops: CDR1 SGHTA, CDR2 FQGTGA. Written as DNA, the CDR3 is TGTGCCAGCAGCCCCGGACCGGCGGGCAAAAACATTCAGTACTTC. Protein product: CASSPGPAGKNIQYF.

This clonotype was counted ten times or more. V is TRBV27 and J is TRBJ2-7, with D unresolved. Germline CDR1 MNHEY, CDR2 SMNVEV (reference sequence). Trimming took 5 bases from V and 5 from J, leaving 13 bases between them. This CDR3 is built from 13 residues. The CDR3 DNA reads as TGTGCCAGCAGTGTCGTAGGTACCCACGAGCAGTACTTC. Residues: CASSVVGTHEQYF.

The chain carries TRBV9 and TRBJ1-6, with D perhaps TRBD1 (5 bases). Germline-derived CDR1 and CDR2 are SGDLS and YYNGEE. Trimming pared 2 bases from V and 6 bases from J, leaving 12 bases between. The CDR3 extends over 15 amino acids. CDR3 residues: CASSVGTVTNSPLHF. The CDR3 DNA is TGTGCCAGCAGCGTCGGGACGGTTACTAATTCACCCCTCCACTTT.

Ten or more counts support this clonotype. The V gene is TRBV6-1, the J gene TRBJ2-5; D may be TRBD2 (5 bases). Trimming took off 0 bases at V and 4 bases at J, with 15 bases between the two ends. The CDR3 sequence is 16 residues long. In germline, CDR1 is MNHNS, CDR2 SASEGT. The CDR3 loop is CASSEAGFASRETQYF. The CDR3, as DNA: TGTGCCAGCAGTGAAGCCGGCTTCGCTAGCCGAGAGACCCAGTACTTC.

This clonotype was seen many times. The rearrangement joins TRBV6-2 or TRBV6-3 to TRBJ1-1, with no clear D. V shed 2 bases and J shed 2 bases, with 21 bases lying between them. This CDR3 contains 18 residues. Germline CDR1 is MNHEY and CDR2 is SVGEGT. The CDR3 DNA sequence: TGTGCCAGCAGTTACCCGACGACGACCCGGACCCTCAACACTGAAGCTTTCTTT. Its protein product is CASSYPTTTRTLNTEAFF.

This chain joins TRBV25-1 and TRBJ2-7; TRBD1 matches at 10 bases. With 3 bases clipped from V and 1 base from J, the junction kept 9 bases outside the gene matches. CDR1 and CDR2 (germline): MGHDK, SYGVNS. The CDR3 is 17 amino acids. The CDR3 DNA reads as TGTGCCAGCAGTGACGACCGGGACAGGGGACCTTCCTACGAGCAGTACTTC. Protein product: CASSDDRDRGPSYEQYF.

This clonotype was detected many times. The chain has TRBV7-2 and TRBJ1-1; 8 bases are a match to TRBD1. This CDR3 contains 14 residues. Looked up from germline, CDR1 is SGHTA and CDR2 is FQGNSA. The V segment lost 6 bases and the J segment 5 bases; nucleotides outside the gene matches: 8. CDR3 coding DNA: TGTGCCAGCAGTTTGACAGGGGCGGTAACTGAAGCTTTCTTT. It specifies CASSLTGAVTEAFF.

This clonotype was observed at least ten times. This sequence joins TRBV19 and TRBJ2-2, with D perhaps matching TRBD1 (6 bases). The CDR3 contains 13 residues. V dropped 3 bases and J dropped 5 bases, with 7 bases sitting between them. Germline CDR1 reads LNHDA; CDR2 reads SQIVND (reference sequence). The chain's CDR3 is CASSIRGTGELFF. DNA of the CDR3: TGTGCCAGTAGTATCAGGGGAACCGGGGAGCTGTTTTTT.

This clonotype is a singleton in its sample. The chain couples TRBV4-1 to TRBJ2-4; D remains ambiguous. Looked up from germline, CDR1 is MGHRA and CDR2 is YSYEKL. V lost 4 bases to trimming and J lost 0 bases, with 10 bases between them. The CDR3 sequence is 15 residues long. The CDR3 DNA sequence: TGCGCCAGCAGCCGACTCCTCCTAGCCAAAAACATTCAGTACTTC. As protein: CASSRLLLAKNIQYF.

This clonotype was counted ten times or more. The rearrangement links TRBV7-2 to TRBJ1-1, with D maybe TRBD1 (6 bases). Trimming removed 1 base at V and 3 bases at J, with 9 bases between. Looked up from germline, CDR1 is SGHTA and CDR2 is FQGNSA. The CDR3 length is 14 residues. This CDR3 reads CASSLVQGYTEAFF. CDR3 in DNA: TGTGCCAGCAGCTTAGTGCAGGGGTACACTGAAGCTTTCTTT.

The chain recombines TRBV12-3 or TRBV12-4 with TRBJ1-6, with D possibly TRBD1 on 5 matching bases. This CDR3 region has 17 residues. Trimming took 5 bases from V and 7 from J, leaving 21 bases between them. CDR3 in amino acids: CASSTGTVRSRNSPLHF. The CDR3 DNA follows: TGTGCCAGCAGTACCGGGACCGTCAGAAGTAGGAATTCACCCCTCCACTTT.

Many counts were recorded for this clonotype. This rearrangement joins TRBV10-3 to TRBJ1-1; 9 bases map to TRBD1. Trimming took 8 bases from V and 5 from J; bases not matched to a gene: 9. Germline-derived CDR1 and CDR2 are ENHRY and SYGVKD. This CDR3 has 14 residues. CDR3 sequence: CAIGQGIGFTEAFF. The DNA for the CDR3 is TGTGCCATCGGACAGGGGATAGGGTTTACTGAAGCTTTCTTT.

V usage is TRBV3-1 and J usage is TRBJ1-2, with 10 bases fitting TRBD1. Per the germline V gene, CDR1 is LGHDT and CDR2 is YNNKEL (reference sequence). The CDR3 contains 18 residues. The V and J ends lost 0 bases and 6 bases, in that order; junction bases with no gene match: 13. CDR3: CASSQDPGQGFLGNGYTF. The CDR3 DNA reads TGTGCCAGCAGCCAAGACCCGGGACAGGGGTTCCTGGGGAATGGCTACACCTTC.

The genes are TRBV20-1 and TRBJ1-2; 7 nucleotides match TRBD1. Germline V CDR1 and CDR2: DFQATT, SNEGSKA (reference sequence). This CDR3 is built from 11 residues. Trimming at V came to 7 bases and at J to 8 bases, leaving 7 bases not matched to a gene. The CDR3 here is CSVKDRDGYTF. In nucleotides, the CDR3 is TGCAGTGTTAAAGACAGGGACGGCTACACCTTC.

CDR3 protein: CASSLRDRDRRAFF. For the CDR3, the DNA is TGTGCCAGCAGTTTAAGGGACAGGGACCGGCGGGCTTTCTTT. This chain links TRBV12-3 or TRBV12-4 with TRBJ1-1, with 9 bases matching TRBD1. The CDR3 has 14 residues. V lost 2 bases, J lost 11 bases, and 9 bases stayed unmatched.

This clonotype appeared a few times. The chain employs TRBV7-2 and TRBJ2-7; 7 positions match TRBD2. The J segment lost 9 bases and the V segment lost 2 bases, leaving 1 base of the junction unmatched. CDR1 is SGHTA, CDR2 FQGNSA, per germline. The CDR3 contains 11 residues. Written as DNA, the CDR3 is TGTGCCAGCAGCTTATCGGGGGGGCAGTACTTC. Protein sequence: CASSLSGGQYF.

Ten or more counts support this clonotype. The chain has TRBV12-3 or TRBV12-4 and TRBJ2-7, with D uncertain. V was shortened by 2 bases and J by 0 bases, with 5 bases between the two germline ends. The CDR3 length is 13 residues. CDR3 protein: CASSLISSYEQYF. The CDR3 DNA is TGTGCCAGCAGTTTAATAAGCTCCTACGAGCAGTACTTC.

This clonotype was observed at least ten times. V usage is TRBV6-1 and J usage is TRBJ1-5; D is undetermined. The germline CDR1 and CDR2 sequences are MNHNS and SASEGT. V lost 5 bases, J lost 15 bases, and 23 bases lay in between. This CDR3 contains 14 residues. In DNA, the CDR3 is TGTGCCAGCAGTCCCCCAGGAGGTGTAGCTCGGGGGCATTTT. It specifies CASSPPGGVARGHF.

This chain joins TRBV20-1 and TRBJ1-2; no definite D call. The germline V gene encodes CDR1 DFQATT and CDR2 SNEGSKA (reference sequence). With 6 bases removed from V and 2 bases from J, the gap between germline ends came to 16 bases. The CDR3 runs 14 residues. The CDR3, as DNA: TGCAGTGCGGACGAAGAAACAGAGAACTATGGCTACACCTTC. Translated: CSADEETENYGYTF.

Ten or more counts support this clonotype. The V call is TRBV12-3 or TRBV12-4, the J call TRBJ1-2, with D possibly being TRBD1 (6 bases). This CDR3 has 13 residues. V was cut by 6 bases and J by 7 bases, with 15 bases left in between. The CDR3 protein is CASSPVGGSGYTF. In nucleotides, the CDR3 is TGTGCCAGCAGCCCAGTTGGGGGCTCTGGCTACACCTTC.